The clone carrying this T cell receptor beta chain was seen once. The antigen is not known. The CDR3 contains 14 residues. The ends were cut back, 4 bases at V and 5 bases at J, with 14 bases in the middle. Per germline, CDR1 SGHTA and CDR2 FQGTGA. Researchers made TCR beta libraries by using iRepertoire HTBI primers and running Arm-PCR on CDR3 regions. In TCRdb, the multiplex PCR reads were re-called with MiXCR into one record per CDR3 protein. The sample lists approximately 310,000 distinct CDR3 sequences, 18% occurring once. Time point here: newly diagnosed GD, antithyroid drugs for less than 3 months. The authors made the TCR library using RNA they extracted from PBMCs. The record originates from a study of regulatory T cells in long-lasting Graves disease. Study as a whole: Newly diagnosed Graves' patients had under 3 months of antithyroid drugs.

Study results and limitations: Only a small sample size was used, which may have cut accuracy. Repertoires from persistent disease leaned toward TRBV28, TRBJ1-2 and TRBJ2-5.

The rearrangement joins TRBV7-3 to TRBJ1-1; D gene unclear. The specimen was peripheral blood mononuclear cells (PBMCs), collected at new diagnosis, from a patient treated with antithyroid drugs. This receptor was identified in a female donor with Graves disease. The CDR3 nucleotides are TGTGCCAGCAGCTGGTCGGCAGGCGATACTGAAGCTTTCTTT. Its protein is CASSWSAGDTEAFF.